This TCR beta chain was retrieved from a study of blood T cell repertoires in COVID-19. Background on the study: Donors in the United States, Italy and Spain gave samples during acute or convalescent COVID-19. T cells, B-cell-depleted T cells, or PBMCs supplied cDNA or gDNA.

CDR3 size: 13 residues. V lost 1 base to trimming and J lost 6 bases, with 10 bases between them. Study processing details: Nucleated cell number was recorded as an estimate derived from reference gene primer amplification. Here immunoSEQ multiplex PCR was the method, and the copy in TCRdb shows in-frame clones only, minus some. V and J calls and clone size come straight from that table; D and trimming were deduced from the DNA. Altogether 65,000 to 85,000 clones are present, approximately 90% being singletons, with the ten largest covering roughly 20%. The sequenced material came from peripheral blood. The chain employs TRBV12-3 or TRBV12-4 and TRBJ2-7; D is possibly TRBD2 (6 bases). The receptor was derived from a human donor in a cohort sampled during active COVID-19. The chain's CDR3 is CASSLGQGGEQYF. DNA of the CDR3: TGTGCCAGCAGTTTAGGTCAGGGAGGCGAGCAGTACTTC.